This T cell receptor (beta chain) was observed in a study of T cell repertoires in cytomegalovirus infection. Overall study: CMV infection plus the matching HLA type was flagged by public TCR beta signatures.

Via MiXCR, TCRdb re-called the reads, giving one row per CDR3 protein. This repertoire shows 150,000 to 200,000 distinct CDR3 sequences, around 20% found once; its top ten account for about 3%. The sample holds a few counts of this clonotype. The antigen is not known. Findings of the study overall: The cumulative frequency of public TCR beta families identified carriers of CMV plus the relevant HLA. The response measured ex vivo was dominated by TCR beta clonotypes (HLA-C-restricted and CMV-specific).

Germline values: CDR1 MDHEN, CDR2 SYDVKM. V shed 6 bases, J shed 5 bases, and the junction held 5 bases outside the gene matches. This CDR3 spans 14 amino acids. The receptor was derived from a human donor in good health (CMV status not recorded). Some clones in this sample may be carry-over from other donors' samples. Sequenced: PBMCs. The V call is TRBV28, the J call TRBJ1-1, with 11 bases aligning to TRBD1. The CDR3 is CASRPGTGGTEAFF. DNA of the CDR3: TGTGCCAGCAGGCCTGGGACAGGGGGGACTGAAGCTTTCTTT.